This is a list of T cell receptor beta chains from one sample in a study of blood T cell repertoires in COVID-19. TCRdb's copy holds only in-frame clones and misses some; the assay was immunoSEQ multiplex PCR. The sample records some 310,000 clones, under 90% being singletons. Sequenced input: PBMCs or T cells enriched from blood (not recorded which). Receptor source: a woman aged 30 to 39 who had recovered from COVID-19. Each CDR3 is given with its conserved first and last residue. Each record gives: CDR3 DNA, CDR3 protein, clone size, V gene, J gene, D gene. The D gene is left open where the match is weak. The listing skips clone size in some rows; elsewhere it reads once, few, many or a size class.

DNA: TGTGCCAGCAGTTTACCGGACAGGGGAAAGGAAGGCTACACCTTC
CDR3: CASSLPDRGKEGYTF
size: .
V: TRBV7-9
J: TRBJ1-2
D: TRBD1

DNA: TGTGCCAGCAGCAACCTCCATATGACGGGTTATGACACTGAAGCTTTCTTT
CDR3: CASSNLHMTGYDTEAFF
size: once
V: TRBV11-2
J: TRBJ1-1
D: .

DNA: TGTGCCAGTACCGGGGAGAGCACTGAAGCTTTCTTT
CDR3: CASTGESTEAFF
size: many
V: TRBV19
J: TRBJ1-1
D: .

DNA: TGTGCCAGCAGTTGGTCGGGAGTTAGGGCAGATACGCAGTATTTT
CDR3: CASSWSGVRADTQYF
size: .
V: TRBV27
J: TRBJ2-3
D: .

DNA: TGCAGCGTTGAAGATCTTAGAGGACAGGGGGGCTACACCTTC
CDR3: CSVEDLRGQGGYTF
size: .
V: TRBV29-1
J: TRBJ1-2
D: TRBD1

DNA: TGCGCCAGCAGCCATCTGGGGACAGGGTATTTTTGGAATTCACCCCTCCACTTT
CDR3: CASSHLGTGYFWNSPLHF
size: .
V: TRBV4-1
J: TRBJ1-6
D: TRBD1

DNA: TGCGCCAGCGCCCGGGACTATGGGTACGAGCAGTACTTC
CDR3: CASARDYGYEQYF
size: .
V: TRBV4-1
J: TRBJ2-7
D: TRBD2

DNA: TGTGCCAGCAGTTTAATGGAGGGGGCGGGCTACACCTTC
CDR3: CASSLMEGAGYTF
size: .
V: TRBV12-3/TRBV12-4
J: TRBJ1-2
D: TRBD1

DNA: TGTGCCAGCAGTGGGACATTAGGGGGCTTCCCCCGCACTGAAGCTTTCTTT
CDR3: CASSGTLGGFPRTEAFF
size: .
V: TRBV6-1
J: TRBJ1-1
D: TRBD1

DNA: TGCGCCAGCAGCCAATCAGCGGGAGGGCCGGGGGCAACAGATACGCAGTATTTT
CDR3: CASSQSAGGPGATDTQYF
size: .
V: TRBV4-1
J: TRBJ2-3
D: TRBD2

DNA: TGTGCCAGCAGTTTAGCCGGGACAAAACAAGAGACCCAGTACTTC
CDR3: CASSLAGTKQETQYF
size: .
V: TRBV27
J: TRBJ2-5
D: .

DNA: TGCAGCGTCGTGACAGGGGTTACTGAAGCTTTCTTT
CDR3: CSVVTGVTEAFF
size: .
V: TRBV29-1
J: TRBJ1-1
D: TRBD1

DNA: TGTGCCAGCAGTGCTGGGACAGTGAGGGGCAATCAGCCCCAGCATTTT
CDR3: CASSAGTVRGNQPQHF
size: .
V: TRBV6-4
J: TRBJ1-5
D: TRBD1

DNA: TGTGCCTGGAGTGTAACCGGCGGTCGACAGCCCCAGCATTTT
CDR3: CAWSVTGGRQPQHF
size: .
V: TRBV30
J: TRBJ1-5
D: .

DNA: TGTGCCACCAGCAGACGGGCGGGACCCTACGAGCAGTACTTC
CDR3: CATSRRAGPYEQYF
size: .
V: TRBV15
J: TRBJ2-7
D: .

DNA: TGTGCCAGCAGACCCCGAAGGGGGGGGAGCTACGAGCAGTACTTC
CDR3: CASRPRRGGSYEQYF
size: .
V: TRBV27
J: TRBJ2-7
D: .

DNA: TGCAGTGCTAGTCGAGAGGCGGGCTACCAAGAGACCCAGTACTTC
CDR3: CSASREAGYQETQYF
size: .
V: TRBV20-1
J: TRBJ2-5
D: .

DNA: TGTGCCACCAGTGATCCTCGGGGACAGGTGAGCAATCAGCCCCAGCATTTT
CDR3: CATSDPRGQVSNQPQHF
size: once
V: TRBV24-1
J: TRBJ1-5
D: TRBD1

DNA: TGTGCCAGCAGTTTTCTAGCGGGAGCCTACAATGAGCAGTTCTTC
CDR3: CASSFLAGAYNEQFF
size: .
V: TRBV28
J: TRBJ2-1
D: TRBD2

DNA: TGTGCCAGCAGCCAAGAAAGCGGGACTGACACTTCCTACGAGCAGTACTTC
CDR3: CASSQESGTDTSYEQYF
size: .
V: TRBV4-2
J: TRBJ2-7
D: TRBD2

DNA: TGCGCCAGCAGTAGCCTCCTAACAAGGGGATCAGGGTACGAGCAGTACTTC
CDR3: CASSSLLTRGSGYEQYF
size: .
V: TRBV4-1
J: TRBJ2-7
D: .

DNA: TGTGCCAGCAGTTACTACCGGATAGCGAGAAACAATGAGCAGTTCTTC
CDR3: CASSYYRIARNNEQFF
size: .
V: TRBV28
J: TRBJ2-1
D: .

DNA: TGTGCCAGCAGTTCGGGACAAGAGACCCAGTACTTC
CDR3: CASSSGQETQYF
size: once
V: TRBV6-2/TRBV6-3
J: TRBJ2-5
D: .

DNA: TGCGCCAGCAGTGAACAGGGAGCTGGAAACACCATATATTTT
CDR3: CASSEQGAGNTIYF
size: .
V: TRBV10-2
J: TRBJ1-3
D: .

DNA: TGTGCCAGCAGTCCTGCTGAGAGCTCCTACAATGAGCAGTTCTTC
CDR3: CASSPAESSYNEQFF
size: few
V: TRBV6-4
J: TRBJ2-1
D: .

DNA: TGTGCCATCAGAGAAACGGTGAGCCCCTACAATGAGCAGTTCTTC
CDR3: CAIRETVSPYNEQFF
size: once
V: TRBV10-3
J: TRBJ2-1
D: .

DNA: TGTGCCAGCAGTGAGATGACAGGGGGCTATGGCTACACCTTC
CDR3: CASSEMTGGYGYTF
size: .
V: TRBV6-1
J: TRBJ1-2
D: TRBD1

DNA: TGTGCCAGCAGTTACGGACACGTTTGGTTCTTC
CDR3: CASSYGHVWFF
size: .
V: TRBV6-5
J: TRBJ2-1
D: .

DNA: TGTGCCAGCAGCCAAGAAATAAGGACATTCGGTGGCACCTTC
CDR3: CASSQEIRTFGGTF
size: .
V: TRBV4-2
J: TRBJ1-2
D: .

DNA: TGTGCCACCGGTAAGGGGGCAGGGGGTCAGCCCCAGCATTTT
CDR3: CATGKGAGGQPQHF
size: .
V: TRBV10-3
J: TRBJ1-5
D: TRBD1

DNA: TGCGCCAGCAGTCAATCAGGACAGCCGAACACTGAAGCTTTCTTT
CDR3: CASSQSGQPNTEAFF
size: .
V: TRBV23-1
J: TRBJ1-1
D: .

DNA: TGTGCCTGGACCAGGACTGGGCTTAGCTCCTACAATGAGCAGTTCTTC
CDR3: CAWTRTGLSSYNEQFF
size: .
V: TRBV30
J: TRBJ2-1
D: .

DNA: TGCGCCAGCAGTCAATTGGCCCCACCTGAGGGTCAGCCCCAGCATTTT
CDR3: CASSQLAPPEGQPQHF
size: .
V: TRBV23-1
J: TRBJ1-5
D: .

DNA: TGTGCCAGCAGTTTATTTCGGGCGGGAGGCACAGATACGCAGTATTTT
CDR3: CASSLFRAGGTDTQYF
size: .
V: TRBV27
J: TRBJ2-3
D: TRBD2

DNA: TGTGCCAGCAGCCCCGCGGGGACTAGCTTGGACGAGCAGTACTTC
CDR3: CASSPAGTSLDEQYF
size: once
V: TRBV5-4
J: TRBJ2-7
D: TRBD2

DNA: TGTGCCAGCAGAGCCCCTCTCCCAAACACCATATATTTT
CDR3: CASRAPLPNTIYF
size: .
V: TRBV2
J: TRBJ1-3
D: .

DNA: TGTGCCACCAGCAGAGCCACATCCCCGGAGGGCTACGAGCAGTACTTC
CDR3: CATSRATSPEGYEQYF
size: .
V: TRBV15
J: TRBJ2-7
D: .

DNA: TGCGCCAGCAGCCAAGATGTTGCAGTTACTAGTCCCTACGAGCAGTACTTC
CDR3: CASSQDVAVTSPYEQYF
size: .
V: TRBV4-1
J: TRBJ2-7
D: .

DNA: TGTGCCAGCAAACTAAGCGGGGGGCGGGAGAACACTGAAGCTTTCTTT
CDR3: CASKLSGGRENTEAFF
size: .
V: TRBV27
J: TRBJ1-1
D: .

DNA: TGCGCCAGCAGCCGAGGTGGACTAGCGGGCAAAAGCTCCTACAATGAGCAGTTCTTC
CDR3: CASSRGGLAGKSSYNEQFF
size: few
V: TRBV4-1
J: TRBJ2-1
D: TRBD2

DNA: TGTGCCTGGAGCCTACACGAACAGGGGCCGAATCAGCCCCAGCATTTT
CDR3: CAWSLHEQGPNQPQHF
size: .
V: TRBV30
J: TRBJ1-5
D: TRBD1

DNA: TGTGCCAGCAGTGGCTCAGCGCCCCCGAGGGACTATGGCTACACCTTC
CDR3: CASSGSAPPRDYGYTF
size: .
V: TRBV2
J: TRBJ1-2
D: .

DNA: TGCGCCAGCAGCGCCGGCTCTGGAAACACCATATATTTT
CDR3: CASSAGSGNTIYF
size: .
V: TRBV5-1
J: TRBJ1-3
D: .

DNA: TGTGCCAGCAGCTCCCCTGTGTTCCCCAGGTCGACAGATACGCAGTATTTT
CDR3: CASSSPVFPRSTDTQYF
size: .
V: TRBV27
J: TRBJ2-3
D: .

DNA: TGTGCCAGTAGTACAGGGGGACAGGGGGTATCTGGCTACACCTTC
CDR3: CASSTGGQGVSGYTF
size: .
V: TRBV19
J: TRBJ1-2
D: TRBD1

DNA: TGTGCCAGCAGTTACATTCCCAGGGGCACTGAAGCTTTCTTT
CDR3: CASSYIPRGTEAFF
size: .
V: TRBV6-2/TRBV6-3
J: TRBJ1-1
D: .

DNA: TGTGCCAGCAGCTTGCGCGGGAGGAGCACAGATACGCAGTATTTT
CDR3: CASSLRGRSTDTQYF
size: .
V: TRBV5-6
J: TRBJ2-3
D: TRBD2

DNA: TGTGCCAGCAGTTTAGTCCAGGGGCTTTATGGCTACACCTTC
CDR3: CASSLVQGLYGYTF
size: few
V: TRBV27
J: TRBJ1-2
D: .

DNA: TGCAGCAGCGACAGGGGTGACAACACTGAAGCTTTCTTT
CDR3: CSSDRGDNTEAFF
size: once
V: TRBV29-1
J: TRBJ1-1
D: TRBD1

DNA: TGTGCCAGCAGTCTGAGATCCGGGGCCAACGTCCTGACTTTC
CDR3: CASSLRSGANVLTF
size: few
V: TRBV6-5
J: TRBJ2-6
D: .

DNA: TGTGCCAGCAGCCGAGGCCTTAGCGAAACGGGAGCCTACGAGCAGTACTTC
CDR3: CASSRGLSETGAYEQYF
size: few
V: TRBV9
J: TRBJ2-7
D: .

DNA: TGTGCCAGCAGCTTAGGACAGATTGGTATATACGAGCAGTACTTC
CDR3: CASSLGQIGIYEQYF
size: .
V: TRBV7-9
J: TRBJ2-7
D: .

DNA: TGCGCCAGCAGCCTGCTAGCGGAAGGGGTAAATGAGCAGTTCTTC
CDR3: CASSLLAEGVNEQFF
size: few
V: TRBV4-3
J: TRBJ2-1
D: TRBD2

DNA: TGTGCCAGCAGTCCAGACACCGGGGAGCTGTTTTTT
CDR3: CASSPDTGELFF
size: .
V: TRBV28
J: TRBJ2-2
D: .